This TCR beta chain was sequenced during a study of human T cells and chemical hapten exposure. Study-level information: Patients were mainly female, each with alopecia areata, totalis or universalis.

Indicated time point: pre-sensitization, week 0. The treatment was: therapeutic diphenylcyclopropenone sensitization with weekly scalp DPC. Notes on the study in general: A positive correlation with patch test score was shown by PT1 expanded TCR counts.

TCRdb reprocessed the RACE reads via MiXCR and lists one record per CDR3 protein. The sample shows about 120,000 distinct CDR3 sequences, about 13% of them seen only once. The sample holds a few counts of this clonotype. Its antigen is not known. The CDR3 sequence is 15 residues long. V lost 5 bases to trimming and J lost 6 bases; unmatched junction nucleotides: 8. Germline CDR1 reads DFQATT; CDR2 reads SNEGSKA (reference sequence). The TCR originated in a woman in her late teens or twenties with alopecia areata. Some clones in this sample may be carry-over from other donors' samples. This chain links TRBV20-1 with TRBJ2-2, with 11 bases aligning to TRBD2. The sample consisted of whole blood, taken in connection with sensitization to the hapten diphenylcyclopropenone (DPC). The CDR3 DNA reads as TGCAGTGCTGAGACTCTAGCGGGAGGCCCCGGGGAGCTGTTTTTT. It encodes CSAETLAGGPGELFF.